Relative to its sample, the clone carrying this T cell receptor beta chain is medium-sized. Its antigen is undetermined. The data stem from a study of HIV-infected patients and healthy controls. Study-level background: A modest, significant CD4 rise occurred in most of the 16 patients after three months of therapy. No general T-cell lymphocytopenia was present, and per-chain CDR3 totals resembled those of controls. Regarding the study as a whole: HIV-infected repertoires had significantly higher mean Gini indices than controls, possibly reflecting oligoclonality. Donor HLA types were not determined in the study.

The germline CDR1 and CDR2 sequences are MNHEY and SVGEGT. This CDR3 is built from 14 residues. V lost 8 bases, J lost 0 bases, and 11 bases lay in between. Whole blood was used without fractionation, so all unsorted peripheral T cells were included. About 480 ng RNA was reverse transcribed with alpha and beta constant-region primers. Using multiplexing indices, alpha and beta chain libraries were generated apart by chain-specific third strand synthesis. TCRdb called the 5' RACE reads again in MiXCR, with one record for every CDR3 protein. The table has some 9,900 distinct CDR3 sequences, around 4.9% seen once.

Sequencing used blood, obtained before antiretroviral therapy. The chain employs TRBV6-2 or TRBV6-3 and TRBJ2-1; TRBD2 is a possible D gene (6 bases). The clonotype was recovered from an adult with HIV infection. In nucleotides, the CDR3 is TGTGCCAGCGAGGTGGGGGGCTCCTACAATGAGCAGTTCTTC. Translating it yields CASEVGGSYNEQFF.